These 3 T cell receptor beta chains came from one sample sequenced in a study of shared clonotypes between healthy human individuals. Assay used: immunoSEQ multiplex PCR; TCRdb lists only in-frame clones, some missing. The sample records more than 2,000,000 clones, 85% to 95% being singletons. Sequenced: naive CD4+ T cells sorted from blood. Specified subset: CD45RA+ positively selected. The receptor set was obtained from a man younger than 35 in good health.

V usage is TRBV5-1 and J usage is TRBJ2-3; D tentatively fits TRBD1 or TRBD2 (6 bases each). CDR3 size: 16 residues. The V gene's germline CDR1 is SGHRS and CDR2 YFSETQ. V gave up 2 bases and J gave up 2 bases, with 15 bases separating them. CDR3 nucleotide sequence: TGCGCCAGCAGCTTAGGGGGGAGTCTTTCCACAGATACGCAGTATTTT. Translation: CASSLGGSLSTDTQYF.

V gene TRBV5-1 combines with J gene TRBJ2-6, with D uncertain. V lost 0 bases, J lost 0 bases, and 7 bases lay in between. Germline lookup yields CDR1 SGHRS and CDR2 YFSETQ. This CDR3 is built from 16 residues. Here the CDR3 DNA reads TGCGCCAGCAGCTTGGGGTCGGGCTCTGGGGCCAACGTCCTGACTTTC. This sequence encodes CASSLGSGSGANVLTF.

The CDR3 is CASSTPPGTVSYEQYF. CDR3 sequence (DNA): TGTGCCAGCAGCACCCCCCCCGGGACAGTATCCTACGAGCAGTACTTC. The V call is TRBV7-9, the J call TRBJ2-7; TRBD1 aligns across 7 bases. The CDR3 consists of 16 residues. Per germline, CDR1 SEHNR and CDR2 FQNEAQ (reference sequence). V was pared by 5 bases and J by 1 base, with 11 bases of the junction left unmatched. Together with reference TRBV7-9 and TRBJ2-7, the CDR3 gives the full variable domain: DTGVSQNPRHKITKRGQNVTFRCDPISEHNRLYWYRQTLGQGPEFLTYFQNEAQLEKSRLLSDRFSAERPKGSFSTLEIQRTEQGDSAMYLCASSTPPGTVSYEQYFGPGTRLTVT.